A single sample gave rise to the 22 T cell receptor beta chains below, sequenced in a study of blood T cell repertoires in COVID-19. Using immunoSEQ multiplex PCR, the repertoire was profiled, and TCRdb retains in-frame clones only, with some absent. The sample includes fewer than 90,000 clones, 87% of them seen just once. The sample comprised peripheral blood. All receptors come from a male donor with acute or convalescent COVID-19.

CDR3 bases: TGTGCCAGCAGTATCCCCCGAGGGCCCCAGCATTTT. It encodes CASSIPRGPQHF. The chain couples TRBV6-5 to TRBJ1-5; no clear D. This CDR3 has 12 amino acids. V shed 5 bases and J shed 9 bases, with 11 bases lying between them. The germline CDR1 and CDR2 sequences are MNHEY and SVGAGI.

The J gene is TRBJ1-1, the V gene TRBV12-3 or TRBV12-4, with unresolved D. Trimming left V 3 bases short and J 4 bases short, with 9 bases between. The CDR3 extends over 13 amino acids. The CDR3 DNA reads TGTGCCAGCAGTTTTGATGGGAGCACTGAAGCTTTCTTT. This gives the protein CASSFDGSTEAFF.

This clone showed up just once. This chain joins TRBV5-1 and TRBJ2-1, with 14 bases aligning to TRBD2. The CDR3 is made up of 16 amino acids. The V segment lost 4 bases and the J segment 3 bases; nucleotides outside the gene matches: 3. Germline values: CDR1 SGHRS, CDR2 YFSETQ. The CDR3 loop is CASSPGTSGGYNEQFF. CDR3 bases: TGCGCCAGCAGCCCGGGGACTAGCGGGGGCTACAATGAGCAGTTCTTC.

The CDR3 loop is CASSDRDKARGYTF. The CDR3 coding sequence is TGTGCCAGCAGTGACCGGGACAAAGCCCGGGGCTACACCTTC. The V call is TRBV2, the J call TRBJ1-2; TRBD1 is a possible D gene (6 bases). Trimming removed 3 bases at V and 8 bases at J, with 16 bases between. The CDR3 consists of 14 residues. Germline loops: CDR1 SNHLY, CDR2 FYNNEI.

This clone occurred a few times. In DNA form, the CDR3 reads TGTGCCAGCAGCGTATCCCCTTCCTACGAGCAGTACTTC. Its translation: CASSVSPSYEQYF. This rearrangement joins TRBV9 to TRBJ2-7; D is ambiguous. The germline gives CDR1 SGDLS, CDR2 YYNGEE. The CDR3 totals 13 residues. The V and J ends lost 1 base and 1 base respectively, with 6 bases between them.

The V gene is TRBV9, the J gene TRBJ1-2, with D unresolved. This CDR3 has 15 residues. The germline CDR1 and CDR2 sequences are SGDLS and YYNGEE. V lost 2 bases and J 12 bases, leaving 23 bases between the germline ends. The DNA for the CDR3 is TGTGCCAGCAGCGTGAGGATGACGGGGATGGAAGGAAACACCTTC. Amino acids: CASSVRMTGMEGNTF. Complete variable domain (other parts from reference TRBV9 and TRBJ1-2): DSGVTQTPKHLITATGQRVTLRCSPRSGDLSVYWYQQSLDQGLQFLIQYYNGEERAKGNILERFSAQQFPDLHSELNLSSLELGDSALYFCASSVRMTGMEGNTFGSGTRLTVV.

This clone was found once. DNA for the CDR3: TGCGCCAGCAGCTTGGGAACAGGGGGTTTCTACGAGCAGTACTTC. Translation gives CASSLGTGGFYEQYF. The chain links TRBV5-1 to TRBJ2-7; 8 positions match TRBD1. Germline trimming cut 0 bases from V and 3 bases from J; bases unmatched to any gene: 5. Germline lookup yields CDR1 SGHRS and CDR2 YFSETQ. The CDR3 spans 15 residues.

This clone is a singleton in its sample. The chain links TRBV18 to TRBJ1-1; TRBD1 agrees at 7 bases. Germline CDR1 is KGHSH and CDR2 is LQKENI. The J segment lost 7 bases and the V segment lost 6 bases, leaving 5 bases of the junction unmatched. The CDR3 contains 12 residues. The DNA of the CDR3 is TGTGCCAGCTCGCCGAGGACAGGTGAAGCTTTCTTT. Encoded protein: CASSPRTGEAFF.

The J gene is TRBJ1-1, the V gene TRBV6-6; D is perhaps TRBD1 (6 bases). V was cut by 6 bases and J by 1 base, with 15 bases left in between. Germline V lookup: CDR1 MNHNY, CDR2 SVGAGI (reference sequence). The CDR3 extends over 15 amino acids. The CDR3 DNA reads TGTGCCAGCAGACGGGGAAGGGGGTCGAACACTGAAGCTTTCTTT. It yields the protein CASRRGRGSNTEAFF.

This chain connects TRBV28 to TRBJ1-2; 10 nucleotides align to TRBD1. Germline V CDR1 and CDR2: MDHEN, SYDVKM. The CDR3 extends over 15 amino acids. Trimming removed 5 bases from V and 8 bases from J; junction bases left unmatched: 11. CDR3 loop: CASSPLDRGQGGYTF. The CDR3 nucleotides are TGTGCCAGCAGTCCCCTTGACAGGGGGCAAGGGGGCTACACCTTC.

The rearrangement uses TRBV7-2 and TRBJ2-3, with 9 bases that match TRBD2. The germline CDR1 and CDR2 sequences are SGHTA and FQGNSA. This CDR3 contains 16 residues. With V trimmed by 0 bases and J by 0 bases, 1 base remained unmatched. CDR3 sequence reads: CASSLASGGSTDTQYF. The CDR3 DNA sequence: TGTGCCAGCAGCTTAGCCAGCGGGGGGAGCACAGATACGCAGTATTTT.

V usage is TRBV18 and J usage is TRBJ2-3, with D perhaps TRBD2 (6 bases). This CDR3 spans 14 amino acids. Germline loops: CDR1 KGHSH, CDR2 LQKENI. V lost 1 base to trimming and J lost 6 bases, with 11 bases between them. This chain's CDR3 is CASSPRGVPDTQYF. CDR3 nucleotides: TGTGCCAGCTCACCACGCGGGGTGCCGGATACGCAGTATTTT. The entire variable domain, with the rest obtained from reference TRBV18 and TRBJ2-3, is as follows: NAGVMQNPRHLVRRRGQEARLRCSPMKGHSHVYWYRQLPEEGLKFMVYLQKENIIDESGMPKERFSAEFPKEGPSILRIQQVVRGDSAAYFCASSPRGVPDTQYFGPGTRLTVL.

The rearrangement joins TRBV11-2 to TRBJ2-4; TRBD1 matches at 7 bases. The germline CDR1 and CDR2 sequences are SGHAT and FQNNGV. J gave up 0 bases and V 0 bases, and 8 bases lay outside the gene matches. The CDR3 has 18 residues. This CDR3 reads CASSLDQGQPLAKNIQYF. In DNA form, the CDR3 reads TGTGCCAGCAGCTTAGATCAGGGACAGCCTCTAGCCAAAAACATTCAGTACTTC.

This clone appeared a few times. The chain employs TRBV24-1 and TRBJ1-4; D possibly corresponds to TRBD1 (5 bases). CDR3 length: 14 amino acids. Deletions cut 3 bases from V and 7 bases from J, with 11 bases between. The germline CDR1 and CDR2 sequences are KGHDR and SFDVKD. This CDR3 is CATSDPRGGEKLFF. CDR3 DNA: TGTGCCACCAGTGATCCTCGGGGGGGTGAAAAACTGTTTTTT.

The chain employs TRBV2 and TRBJ2-5; the D is unclear. V shed 3 bases and J shed 13 bases, with 12 bases lying between them. This CDR3 has 11 amino acids. The germline V gene encodes CDR1 SNHLY and CDR2 FYNNEI. The CDR3 nucleotides read TGTGCCAGCAGTGAGGGCCGGTCTGGGTACTTC. This sequence encodes CASSEGRSGYF. Using reference TRBV2 and TRBJ2-5 for the parts outside the CDR3, the full variable domain is EPEVTQTPSHQVTQMGQEVILRCVPISNHLYFYWYRQILGQKVEFLVSFYNNEISEKSEIFDDQFSVERPDGSNFTLKIRSTKLEDSAMYFCASSEGRSGYFGPGTRLLVL.

The chain couples TRBV27 to TRBJ2-5; D not certain. The V end lost 3 bases, the J end lost 4 bases, and 9 bases lay between the germline ends. The CDR3 totals 13 residues. In germline, CDR1 is MNHEY, CDR2 SMNVEV (reference sequence). Written as DNA, the CDR3 is TGTGCCAGCAGTTTCACCTCAGGAGAGACCCAGTACTTC. It is translated as CASSFTSGETQYF.

The chain uses TRBV6-4 and TRBJ2-5, with D unclear. Germline CDR1 and CDR2: MRHNA and SNTAGT. CDR3 length equals 17 residues. V shed 4 bases and J shed 5 bases, with 23 bases lying between them. The CDR3 here is CASSVLLRSLNGETQYF. CDR3 in DNA: TGTGCCAGCAGTGTCCTTTTGAGGTCCCTTAATGGGGAGACCCAGTACTTC.

The V call is TRBV7-8, the J call TRBJ2-7; TRBD1 matches at 7 bases. This CDR3 region has 16 residues. In germline, CDR1 is SGHVS, CDR2 FQNEAQ. Trimming removed 4 bases from V and 6 bases from J; junction bases left unmatched: 15. The CDR3 is CASSSPRSRQGREQYF. The CDR3 DNA follows: TGTGCCAGCAGCTCCCCTAGAAGTAGACAGGGCCGCGAGCAGTACTTC.

J is TRBJ1-3 and V is TRBV3-1 (or the pseudogene TRBV3-2); 8 bases map to TRBD1. In germline, CDR1 is LGHDT, CDR2 YNNKEL (reference sequence). This CDR3 is built from 16 residues. The V and J ends lost 1 base and 4 bases, in that order; junction bases with no gene match: 6. Here the CDR3 reads CASSQGSAGGGNTIYF. CDR3 DNA: TGTGCCAGCAGCCAAGGGTCGGCAGGGGGCGGAAACACCATATATTTT.

V usage is TRBV5-1 and J usage is TRBJ1-2; D gene ambiguous. V gave up 1 base and J gave up 0 bases, with 10 bases separating them. Germline loops: CDR1 SGHRS, CDR2 YFSETQ. The CDR3 is made up of 15 amino acids. The CDR3 here is CASSLFAQANYGYTF. The CDR3 DNA sequence: TGCGCCAGCAGCTTGTTTGCGCAAGCTAACTATGGCTACACCTTC.

The chain combines TRBV9 with TRBJ2-3; 12 nucleotides align to TRBD1. CDR3 length: 17 residues. J gave up 1 base and V 1 base, and 4 bases lay outside the gene matches. From germline, CDR1 is SGDLS and CDR2 YYNGEE. The CDR3 here is CASSVTGTGGGTDTQYF. The CDR3 bases are TGTGCCAGCAGCGTAACCGGGACAGGGGGCGGCACAGATACGCAGTATTTT. Complete variable domain (other parts from reference TRBV9 and TRBJ2-3): DSGVTQTPKHLITATGQRVTLRCSPRSGDLSVYWYQQSLDQGLQFLIQYYNGEERAKGNILERFSAQQFPDLHSELNLSSLELGDSALYFCASSVTGTGGGTDTQYFGPGTRLTVL.

The chain carries TRBV5-1 and TRBJ2-6, with a tentative D call TRBD1 (6 bases). The V end was cut by 4 bases, the J end by 0 bases, with 11 bases between. The germline CDR1 and CDR2 sequences are SGHRS and YFSETQ. The CDR3 has 16 residues. The CDR3 nucleotides are TGCGCCAGCAGCGCCCGGACAGACTCTGGGGCCAACGTCCTGACTTTC. It codes for CASSARTDSGANVLTF. The full variable domain, its missing parts supplied by reference TRBV5-1 and TRBJ2-6, is KAGVTQTPRYLIKTRGQQVTLSCSPISGHRSVSWYQQTPGQGLQFLFEYFSETQRNKGNFPGRFSGRQFSNSRSEMNVSTLELGDSALYLCASSARTDSGANVLTFGAGSRLTVL.